The clone carrying this T cell receptor beta chain was recorded a few times. Its antigen remains unidentified. In the PCR, 60 Vbeta and 13 Jbeta primers were used. In the authors' workflow: An analysis that came later counted 80 million or so unique TCR beta chains, approximately 10 million shared. Using immunoSEQ multiplex PCR, the repertoire was profiled, and TCRdb retains in-frame clones only, with some absent. V, J and clone size are those of that table, while D and trimming were read from the DNA. The sample has roughly 4,500 clones, 65% to 85% seen once. This sample was taken from a study of cytomegalovirus exposure and HLA in healthy donors. Points from the study as a whole: Despite most TCR sequences being rare, some public TCRs occurred in many donors.

Per the germline V gene, CDR1 is MRHNA and CDR2 is SNTAGT. The CDR3 consists of 13 residues. V was pared by 3 bases and J by 3 bases, with 7 bases between. This receptor was obtained from a middle-aged woman in good health and CMV-seropositive. J is TRBJ2-3 and V is TRBV6-4; tentative D call: TRBD1 (6 bases). The sequencing input was PBMCs. CDR3 in amino acids: CASSEGATDTQYF. The CDR3 nucleotides are TGTGCCAGCAGTGAGGGGGCAACAGATACGCAGTATTTT.